These 2 T cell receptor beta chains were sequenced from one sample in a study of T cell clonality in common variable immunodeficiency. The repertoire was sequenced with immunoSEQ multiplex PCR; TCRdb's copy has only in-frame clones and lacks some. Sampling found about 52,000 clones, none seen once. The material sequenced was peripheral blood mononuclear cells. These receptors came from a person aged 18 to 75 in good health.

In this sample, this clone turned up many times. Read sequence stops 3 residues before the CDR3 end, and the germline J gene provides the missing end. The chain is built from TRBV2 and TRBJ1-6, with D possibly being TRBD1 (6 bases). CDR3 length: 16 amino acids. With 7 bases removed from V and 6 bases from J, the gap between germline ends came to 19 bases. Germline CDR1 reads SNHLY; CDR2 reads FYNNEI. The CDR3 is CASTPLGADGNSPLHF. CDR3 bases read: TGTGCCAGCACTCCACTGGGGGCGGACGGTAATTCACCC.

In its sample, this clone was seen many times. The read halts 3 residues ahead of the CDR3 end, with the missing end drawn from the germline J gene. The chain employs TRBV7-9 and TRBJ2-1, with 8 bases matching TRBD1. Germline V gene sequence: CDR1 SEHNR, CDR2 FQNEAQ (reference sequence). The J segment lost 8 bases and the V segment lost 5 bases, leaving 11 bases of the junction unmatched. The CDR3 has 15 residues. Partial CDR3 DNA: TGTGCCAGCAGCCCTACGGGACAGGATAACCATGAG. It codes for CASSPTGQDNHE. The CDR3 in full is CASSPTGQDNHEQFF.